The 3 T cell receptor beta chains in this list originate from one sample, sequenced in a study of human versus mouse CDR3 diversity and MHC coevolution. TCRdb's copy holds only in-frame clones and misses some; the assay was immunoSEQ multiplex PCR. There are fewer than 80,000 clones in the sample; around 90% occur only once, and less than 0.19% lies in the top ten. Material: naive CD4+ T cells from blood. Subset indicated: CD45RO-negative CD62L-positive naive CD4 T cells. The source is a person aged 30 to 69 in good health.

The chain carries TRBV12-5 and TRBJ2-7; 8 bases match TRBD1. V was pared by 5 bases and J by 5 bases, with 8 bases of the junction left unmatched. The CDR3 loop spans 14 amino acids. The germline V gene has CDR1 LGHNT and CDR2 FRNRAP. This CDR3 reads CASGAGQGNDEQYF. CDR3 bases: TGTGCTAGTGGTGCCGGACAGGGAAACGACGAGCAGTACTTC.

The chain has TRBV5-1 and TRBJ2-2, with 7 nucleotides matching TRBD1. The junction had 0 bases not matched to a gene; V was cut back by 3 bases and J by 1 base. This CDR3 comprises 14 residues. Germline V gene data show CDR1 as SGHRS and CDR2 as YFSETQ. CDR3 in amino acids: CASSWDRNTGELFF. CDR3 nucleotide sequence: TGCGCCAGCAGCTGGGACAGGAACACCGGGGAGCTGTTTTTT.

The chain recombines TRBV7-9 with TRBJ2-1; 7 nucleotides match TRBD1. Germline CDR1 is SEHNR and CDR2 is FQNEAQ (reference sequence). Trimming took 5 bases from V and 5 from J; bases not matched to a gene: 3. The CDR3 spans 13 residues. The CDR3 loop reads CASSRGTDNEQFF. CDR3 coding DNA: TGTGCCAGCAGCCGTGGGACAGACAATGAGCAGTTCTTC.